The following is a TCR beta chain sequence with its context. No antigen is known for it. The CDR3 is 14 amino acids. CDR1 is KGHSH and CDR2 is LQKENI in the germline V gene. The V end was cut by 2 bases, the J end by 3 bases, with 8 bases between. Data came from immunoSEQ multiplex PCR; TCRdb stores just in-frame clones and leaves some out. Of 100,000 to 150,000 clones listed, 90% were seen once; the top ten hold approximately 1.6%. This specimen belongs to a study of T cell responses to AZD1222 COVID-19 vaccine. Study details: It was second doses at about 4 or about 12 weeks that were pooled.

Study-level points and caveats: Targets within unmutated variant regions were reportedly found for nearly half of spike-specific TCRs. Donor demographics were predominantly white British with a female majority; clonal diversity may be underestimated.

This chain uses TRBV18 with TRBJ1-5; no definite D call. This sequence was found in an adult in good health. The sample in question was peripheral blood, obtained on day 0 of AZD1222 vaccination. The CDR3 loop is CASSPSGYNQPQHF. The CDR3 region has the DNA TGTGCCAGCTCACCATCTGGTTACAATCAGCCCCAGCATTTT.